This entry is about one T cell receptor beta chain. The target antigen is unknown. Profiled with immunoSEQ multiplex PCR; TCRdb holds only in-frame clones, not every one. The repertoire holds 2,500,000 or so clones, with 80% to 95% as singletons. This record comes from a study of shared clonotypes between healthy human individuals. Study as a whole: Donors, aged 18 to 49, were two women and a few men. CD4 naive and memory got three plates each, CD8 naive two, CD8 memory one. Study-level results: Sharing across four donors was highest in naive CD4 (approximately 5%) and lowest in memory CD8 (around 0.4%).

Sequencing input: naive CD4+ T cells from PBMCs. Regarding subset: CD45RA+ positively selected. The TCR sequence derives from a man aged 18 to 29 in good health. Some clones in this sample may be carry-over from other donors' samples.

CDR3 DNA: TGTGCCAGCAGCCCGACAGGGGGTAACACTGAAGCTTTCTTT. This translates into CASSPTGGNTEAFF. V is TRBV28 and J is TRBJ1-1, with 9 bases that match TRBD1. This CDR3 comprises 14 residues. The V and J ends lost 6 bases and 2 bases, in that order; junction bases with no gene match: 4. The germline gives CDR1 MDHEN, CDR2 SYDVKM.